The 2 T cell receptor beta chains reported below all come from one sample, sequenced in a study of blood T cells in healthy people across ages. A J-beta primer mix and a sample-barcoded 5' primer were used in a second PCR of about 7 to 12 cycles. TCRdb independently ran MiXCR on the 5' RACE reads; one entry per CDR3 protein. The sample includes under 700,000 distinct CDR3 sequences, less than 25% of them seen just once. The sample was also reused in another study, on T cells of mothers and their children.

Sample: blood. The receptors here all came from a boy younger than 18 in good health.

The V call is TRBV9, the J call TRBJ2-7; 7 bases align to TRBD2. The trim removed 0 bases at V and 0 bases at J, leaving 6 bases unmatched. Germline lookup yields CDR1 SGDLS and CDR2 YYNGEE. This CDR3 is built from 16 residues. DNA of the CDR3: TGTGCCAGCAGCGTAGATGGGGGAGGGAACTCCTACGAGCAGTACTTC. Protein sequence: CASSVDGGGNSYEQYF.

In its sample, this clonotype was seen a few times. V usage is TRBV12-3 or TRBV12-4 and J usage is TRBJ2-5; D uncertain. The J call is doubtful: the DNA matches TRBJ2-1 better. CDR3 length: 11 amino acids. The CDR3 loop reads CASSWANEQFF. The CDR3 nucleotides are TGTGCCAGCAGTTGGGCGAATGAGCAGTTCTTC.